This TCR beta chain was sequenced in a study of vaccination effects on CD4 cells after COVID-19. The study, taken as a whole, reports: New vaccine-induced clones dominated convalescents' post-vaccine spike-reactive clones.

ViraFEST assay sequencing came after antigen-specific CD4+ T cells were expanded with viral peptide pools. Following 10 days of culture, CD4+ T cells were isolated. SARS-CoV-2 infected the person between March and December 2020, as confirmed by PCR. Assay used: immunoSEQ multiplex PCR; TCRdb lists only in-frame clones, some missing. The table shows around 40,000 clones, with around 72% occurring only once. V gave up 8 bases and J gave up 0 bases, with 8 bases separating them. CDR3 length equals 14 residues. CDR1 SGHNT and CDR2 YENEEA come from the germline V gene. Remarks on this clone: Its target is unknown.

The V gene is TRBV11-3, the J gene TRBJ2-6; no definite D call. This specimen consisted of CD4+ T cells from PBMCs cultured with a peptide pool, obtained before COVID-19 vaccination. The receptor was isolated from a human donor who had a prior SARS-CoV-2 infection. The CDR3 loop reads CASGWVSGANVLTF. The DNA of the CDR3 is TGTGCCAGCGGATGGGTCTCTGGGGCCAACGTCCTGACTTTC.